These 5 T cell receptor beta chains originate from one sample sequenced in a study of blood T cells in healthy people across ages. For the second PCR, which ran for about 7 to 12 cycles, a sample-barcoded 5' primer and a J-beta primer mix were used. In TCRdb, the 5' RACE reads were re-called with MiXCR into one record per CDR3 protein. Of about 940,000 distinct CDR3 sequences in the sample, 40% to 60% are singletons; the top ten hold under 15%. The sample taken for sequencing was blood. These receptors originate from a man younger than 40 in good health.

The gene calls are TRBV7-2 and TRBJ2-7; D remains ambiguous. The CDR3 is 14 residues long. Germline V CDR1 and CDR2: SGHTA, FQGNSA. Trimming left V 1 base short and J 2 bases short, with 9 bases between. Here the CDR3 DNA reads TGTGCCAGCAGCTTAGAACTAAACCCCTACGAGCAGTACTTC. Its translation: CASSLELNPYEQYF.

J is TRBJ1-1 and V is TRBV20-1; unclear D gene. The V end lost 1 base, the J end lost 0 bases, and 6 bases lay between the germline ends. Per the germline V gene, CDR1 is DFQATT and CDR2 is SNEGSKA (reference sequence). The CDR3 length is 13 residues. Here the CDR3 reads CSARGPLNTEAFF. CDR3 DNA sequence: TGCAGTGCTAGAGGCCCGCTGAACACTGAAGCTTTCTTT.

This clonotype was counted between two and nine times. V is TRBV27 and J is TRBJ1-5, with D hard to call. Germline loops: CDR1 MNHEY, CDR2 SMNVEV (reference sequence). The CDR3 covers 16 residues. V was trimmed by 1 base and J by 0 bases, leaving 10 bases between them. CDR3 sequence reads: CASSLYAGDSNQPQHF. The CDR3 DNA is TGTGCCAGCAGTTTATATGCCGGAGATAGCAATCAGCCCCAGCATTTT.

The chain employs TRBV20-1 and TRBJ2-7; TRBD1 might be the D (5 bases). V was trimmed by 0 bases and J by 3 bases, leaving 9 bases between them. CDR1 and CDR2 (germline): DFQATT, SNEGSKA (reference sequence). The CDR3 spans 13 residues. The CDR3 DNA is TGCAGTGCTAGAGATCTAGACAGCTACGAGCAGTACTTC. Its translation is CSARDLDSYEQYF.

This clonotype was picked up a small number of times. The chain joins TRBV5-1 to TRBJ2-5; the D is unclear. The CDR3 spans 13 residues. Germline V gives CDR1 SGHRS, CDR2 YFSETQ. Trimming pared 2 bases from V and 1 base from J, leaving 6 bases between. CDR3 loop: CASSFFSQETQYF. CDR3 coding DNA: TGCGCCAGCAGCTTCTTTTCCCAAGAGACCCAGTACTTC.